These T cell receptor beta chains were read from a single sample in a study of early T cells in non-severe SARS-CoV-2 infection. TCRdb re-called the 5' RACE reads with MiXCR, one entry per CDR3 protein. The repertoire holds about 37,000 distinct CDR3 sequences, roughly 7.9% seen once, with 9.5% to 15% in the top ten. The material sequenced was whole blood, taken at baseline. The receptors were gathered from an adult who was a healthcare worker with PCR-confirmed SARS-CoV-2 infection or an uninfected control (not recorded which). The CDR3 runs from the conserved cysteine through the conserved F or W. A D gene is named only where the DNA matches it firmly. For some rows the clone size is stated as once, few or many, or as a class when expanded; others skip it.

NA	TRBV2	NA	TRBJ2-3	TGTGCCAGCAGTGGCCACAGCAGCACAGATACGCAGTATTTT	CASSGHSSTDTQYF
NA	TRBV29-1	NA	TRBJ1-3	TGCAGCGTTGAAGACGAAACACCAGGAAACACCATATATTTT	CSVEDETPGNTIYF
few	TRBV7-2	TRBD2	TRBJ2-3	TGTGCCAGCAGCTTAGTGGGACTAGCGGGGGCGTCGGATACGCAGTATTTT	CASSLVGLAGASDTQYF
NA	TRBV7-3	TRBD1	TRBJ2-5	TGTGCCAGCAGCCGGGACAGGGGAATTCGGTACTTC	CASSRDRGIRYF
few	TRBV11-1	NA	TRBJ1-1	TGTGCCAGCAGCTTAGCGCAGGGGAGGTCTGAAGCTTTCTTT	CASSLAQGRSEAFF
many	TRBV5-1	TRBD1	TRBJ2-1	TGCGCCAGCAGCGCTGACAGGGCCTCCTACAATGAGCAGTTCTTC	CASSADRASYNEQFF
NA	TRBV3-1	NA	TRBJ1-4	TGTGCCAGCAGCCCCACCTCAACTAATGAAAAACTGTTTTTT	CASSPTSTNEKLFF
few	TRBV7-3	NA	TRBJ2-6	TGTGCCAGCAGCCGAAAGGCTGGGGCCAACGTCCTGACTTTC	CASSRKAGANVLTF
NA	TRBV11-2	NA	TRBJ2-2	TGTGCCAGCAGCTCACAGGGAACCGGGGAGCTGTTTTTT	CASSSQGTGELFF
NA	TRBV5-1	NA	TRBJ2-1	TGCGCCAGCAGCTTGGTCCGAGACACCTACAATGAGCAGTTCTTC	CASSLVRDTYNEQFF
few	TRBV11-2	NA	TRBJ1-4	TGTGCCAGCAGCTCCCAGGGTGTCGGTGAAAAACTGTTTTTT	CASSSQGVGEKLFF
few	TRBV18	NA	TRBJ2-6	TGTGCCAGCTCACCACCGGGACTCTCTCGTTCTGGGGCCAACGTCCTGACTTTC	CASSPPGLSRSGANVLTF
NA	TRBV30	NA	TRBJ1-4	TGTGCCTGGAGTGGAGGTGGATTTGGTGAAAAACTGTTTTTT	CAWSGGGFGEKLFF
few	TRBV28	TRBD1	TRBJ2-7	TGTGCCAGCAGTTTTGACAGGGGGCACGAGCAGTACTTC	CASSFDRGHEQYF
NA	TRBV15	NA	TRBJ2-1	TGTGCCACCAGCAGAGGTCGGGTTGCATCCTACAATGAGCAGTTCTTC	CATSRGRVASYNEQFF
many	TRBV12-3/TRBV12-4	TRBD2	TRBJ2-1	TGTGCCAGCAGTTTGGAGCGGGGACTATACAATGAGCAGTTCTTC	CASSLERGLYNEQFF
few	TRBV28	NA	TRBJ2-3	TGTGCCAGCAGTTTGACCCAAGAATATACGCAGTATTTT	CASSLTQEYTQYF
NA	TRBV12-3/TRBV12-4	NA	TRBJ1-1	TGTGCCAGCAGAAGGACAGAGAACACTGAAGCTTTCTTT	CASRRTENTEAFF
NA	TRBV11-2	TRBD1	TRBJ1-2	TGTGCCAGCAGCTTAGGACAGGGCTTGGGCTACACCTTC	CASSLGQGLGYTF
many	TRBV7-2	NA	TRBJ2-2	TGTGCCAGCAGCTCTACAGGGAATAGGGGCGGGGAGCTGTTTTTT	CASSSTGNRGGELFF
medium-sized	TRBV7-6	TRBD1	TRBJ2-1	TGTGCCAGCAGCCTAGGACAGGGAAGAGGGCAGTTCTTC	CASSLGQGRGQFF
NA	TRBV4-1	TRBD1	TRBJ1-1	TGCGCCAGCAGCCATCTTTTGGGAACAGGGGTAGGCACTGAAGCTTTCTTT	CASSHLLGTGVGTEAFF
many	TRBV7-2	NA	TRBJ2-5	TGTGCCAGCAGCTTAGCGATGAATCAAGAGACCCAGTACTTC	CASSLAMNQETQYF
few	TRBV7-2	NA	TRBJ1-2	TGTGCCAGTAACGACGTCGGGCAGGCCTATGGCTACACCTTC	CASNDVGQAYGYTF
few	TRBV11-2	NA	TRBJ2-7	TGTGCCAGCAGCTTAGGACAGCTCTACGAGCAGTACTTC	CASSLGQLYEQYF
few	TRBV5-1	TRBD1	TRBJ2-3	TGCGCCAGCAGCTTGAGCCCGACAGGGAACGCAGATACGCAGTATTTT	CASSLSPTGNADTQYF